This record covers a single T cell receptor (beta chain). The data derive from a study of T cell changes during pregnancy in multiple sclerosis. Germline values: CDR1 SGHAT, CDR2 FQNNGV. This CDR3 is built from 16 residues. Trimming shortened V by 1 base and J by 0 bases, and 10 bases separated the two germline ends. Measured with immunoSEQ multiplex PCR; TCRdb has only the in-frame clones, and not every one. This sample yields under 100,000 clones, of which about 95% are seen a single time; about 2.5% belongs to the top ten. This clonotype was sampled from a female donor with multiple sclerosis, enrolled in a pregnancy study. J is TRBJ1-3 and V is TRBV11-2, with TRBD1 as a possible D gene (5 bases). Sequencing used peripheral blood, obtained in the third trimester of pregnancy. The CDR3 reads CASSLVGASSGNTIYF. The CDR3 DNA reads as TGTGCCAGCAGCTTAGTTGGGGCCAGCTCTGGAAACACCATATATTTT.